This TCR beta chain comes out of a study of blood T cell repertoires in COVID-19. Study background: Sources were T cells, B-cell-depleted T cells, or PBMCs; the material itself was cDNA or gDNA.

Looked up from germline, CDR1 is MNHEY and CDR2 is SVGAGI. The CDR3 is 13 amino acids. Trimming took 8 bases from V and 3 from J; bases not matched to a gene: 7. This clone was seen once. The assay was immunoSEQ multiplex PCR, and TCRdb's table has in-frame clones only and misses some. Of some 70,000 clones in the sample, roughly 88% were seen once. This TCR was recovered from a man aged 25 to 40 with acute or convalescent COVID-19. The gene calls are TRBV6-5 and TRBJ2-7, with 7 bases that match TRBD1. Specimen: peripheral blood. The chain's CDR3 is CASFTQGSYEQYF. The CDR3 DNA reads TGTGCCAGCTTCACACAGGGGAGCTACGAGCAGTACTTC.